The rows below give T cell receptor beta chains drawn from one sample of a study of blood T cell repertoires in COVID-19. Generated by immunoSEQ multiplex PCR, the TCRdb table keeps only in-frame clones and is missing some. Of over 85,000 clones listed, about 85% are singletons. Sequenced: peripheral blood. These receptors all stem from a woman aged 80 or older with COVID-19, enrolled during active disease. CDR3s include the opening cysteine and the closing phenylalanine or tryptophan. The D gene is left open where the match is weak. Size tells how often a clone was seen (once, few, many) or the class of an expanded clone, and some rows leave it out.

V gene	D gene	J gene	clone size	CDR3 DNA	CDR3 protein
TRBV19	TRBD1	TRBJ1-2	NA	TGTGCCAGTAAGGACAGGGGCCATGTAAACTATGGCTACACCTTC	CASKDRGHVNYGYTF
TRBV28	TRBD2	TRBJ2-3	NA	TGTGCCAGCAGTGTCCCCCGGGGGTCAGCGGGAGCTCTTGGGCAGTATTTT	CASSVPRGSAGALGQYF
TRBV9	NA	TRBJ1-6	NA	TGTGCCAGCAGCGTCATCGGTGCGAATAATTCACCCCTCCACTTT	CASSVIGANNSPLHF
TRBV28	NA	TRBJ1-1	NA	TGTGCCAGCAGTTTGGGGACAAACACTGAAGCTTTCTTT	CASSLGTNTEAFF
TRBV5-4	TRBD1	TRBJ2-2	once	TGTGCCAGCAGCTCGGCAGGGGGCAGCGGGGAGCTGTTTTTT	CASSSAGGSGELFF
TRBV14	NA	TRBJ1-3	NA	TGTGCCAGCAGCCAAGTATTCCCCAGCTCTGGAAACACCATATATTTT	CASSQVFPSSGNTIYF
TRBV11-2	TRBD1	TRBJ2-7	few	TGTGCCAGCAGCCCCTGGACAGGGAACGAGCAGTACTTC	CASSPWTGNEQYF
TRBV5-1	TRBD2	TRBJ2-7	NA	TGCGCCAGCAGCTCCGGATGGACTAGCGGGAGTGTGCAGTACTTC	CASSSGWTSGSVQYF
TRBV6-4	NA	TRBJ1-5	NA	TGTGCCAGCAGTGACACATCAGGGGGCAATCAGCCCCAGCATTTT	CASSDTSGGNQPQHF
TRBV3-1/TRBV3-2	NA	TRBJ2-5	NA	TGTGCCAGCAGCCAAGTCCCCCAACAGGGCAGGTACTTC	CASSQVPQQGRYF
TRBV19	NA	TRBJ1-1	NA	TGTGCCAGTAGTATAAGGGACAAAGCTGACACTGAAGCTTTCTTT	CASSIRDKADTEAFF